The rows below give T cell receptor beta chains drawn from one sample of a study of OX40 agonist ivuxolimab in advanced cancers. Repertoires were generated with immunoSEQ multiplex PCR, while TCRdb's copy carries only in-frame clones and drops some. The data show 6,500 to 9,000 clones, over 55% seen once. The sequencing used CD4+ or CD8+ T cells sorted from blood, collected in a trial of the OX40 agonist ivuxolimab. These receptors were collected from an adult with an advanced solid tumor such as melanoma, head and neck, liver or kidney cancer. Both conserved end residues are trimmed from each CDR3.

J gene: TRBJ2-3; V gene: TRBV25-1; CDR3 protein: ASSEYKDIPQY
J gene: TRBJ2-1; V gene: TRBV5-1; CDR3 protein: ASSPSARGAVDEQF
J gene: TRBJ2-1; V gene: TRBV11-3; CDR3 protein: ASSLGSNEQF
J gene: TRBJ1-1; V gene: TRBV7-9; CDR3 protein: ASSITMNTEAF
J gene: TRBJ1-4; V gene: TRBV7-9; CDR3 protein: ASSGYRGTNEKLF
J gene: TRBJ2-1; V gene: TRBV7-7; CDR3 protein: ASSSYRGNEQF
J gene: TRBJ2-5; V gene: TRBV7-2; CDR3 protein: ASSLPNQETQY
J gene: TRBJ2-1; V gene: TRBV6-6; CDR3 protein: ASSISNEQF
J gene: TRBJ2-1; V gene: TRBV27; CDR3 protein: ASSSIAGAYNEQF
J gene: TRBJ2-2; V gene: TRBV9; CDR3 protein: ASSETSGGTYGTGELF
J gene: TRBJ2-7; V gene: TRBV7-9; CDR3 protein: ASSPKNRGSSYEQY
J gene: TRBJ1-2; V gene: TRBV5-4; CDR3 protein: ASSLSRGASGYT
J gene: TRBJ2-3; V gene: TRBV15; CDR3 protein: ATSRERGGGTDTQY
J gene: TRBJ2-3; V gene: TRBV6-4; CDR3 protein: ASSDGTSADTQY
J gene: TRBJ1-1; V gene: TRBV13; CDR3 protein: ASTPRGRSEAF
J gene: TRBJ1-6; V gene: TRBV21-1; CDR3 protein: ASSRDRGRSPLH
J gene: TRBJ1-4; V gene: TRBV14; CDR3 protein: ASRPKGAPFREKLF
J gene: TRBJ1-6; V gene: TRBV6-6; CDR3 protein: ASSYQGGSPLH
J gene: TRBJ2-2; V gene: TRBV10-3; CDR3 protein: AISAVVGPNTGELF
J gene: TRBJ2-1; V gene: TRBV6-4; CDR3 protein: ASSVSGGTYNEQF
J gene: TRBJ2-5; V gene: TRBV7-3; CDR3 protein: ASSLGEQETQY
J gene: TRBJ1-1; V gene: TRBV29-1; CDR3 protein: SVPGNTEAF
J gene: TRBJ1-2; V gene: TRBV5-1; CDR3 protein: ASSLGGDGYT
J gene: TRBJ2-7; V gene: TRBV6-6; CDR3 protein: ASSYAEDSSYEQY
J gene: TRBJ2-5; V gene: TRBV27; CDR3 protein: ASSLTTQETQY
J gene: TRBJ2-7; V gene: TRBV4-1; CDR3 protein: ASSQDRGSSYEQY
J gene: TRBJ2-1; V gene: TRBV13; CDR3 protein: ASSLVGQTNNEQF
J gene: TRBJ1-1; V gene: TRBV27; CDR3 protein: ASSLGFRQNTEAF
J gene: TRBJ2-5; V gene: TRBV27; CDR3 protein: ASSLSVIETQY
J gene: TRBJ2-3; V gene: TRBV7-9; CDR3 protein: ASSPRGGNTDTQY
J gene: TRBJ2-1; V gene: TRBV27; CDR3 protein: ASSFAADNEQF
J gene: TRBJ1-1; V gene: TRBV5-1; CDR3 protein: ASSPITATEAF
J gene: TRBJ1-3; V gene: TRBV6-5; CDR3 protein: ASSYGTGPGNTIY
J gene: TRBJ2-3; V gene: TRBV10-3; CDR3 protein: AISEWVGDTDTQY
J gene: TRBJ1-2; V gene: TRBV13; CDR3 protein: ASSLGQGAGYGYT
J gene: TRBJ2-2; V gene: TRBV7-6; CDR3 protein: ASSLPGGLRNTGELF
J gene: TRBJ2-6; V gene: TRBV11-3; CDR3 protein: ASSQRNLGANVLT
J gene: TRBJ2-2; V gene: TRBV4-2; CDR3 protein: ASSQEARHYTGELF
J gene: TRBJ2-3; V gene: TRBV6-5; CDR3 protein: ASSYEGGGGDTQY
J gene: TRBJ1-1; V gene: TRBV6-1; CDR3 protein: ASSDIGGSTEAF
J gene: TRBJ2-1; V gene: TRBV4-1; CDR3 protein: ASSQGDYYNEQF
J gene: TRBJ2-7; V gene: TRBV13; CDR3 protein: ASSLGTDGVYEQY
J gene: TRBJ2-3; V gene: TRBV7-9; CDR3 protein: ASSLAQGATDTQY
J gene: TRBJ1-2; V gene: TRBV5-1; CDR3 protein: ASSLEGQEGYT
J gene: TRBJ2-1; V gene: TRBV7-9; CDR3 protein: ASSPPINNEQF
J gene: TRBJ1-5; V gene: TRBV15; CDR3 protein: ATSKGANQPQH
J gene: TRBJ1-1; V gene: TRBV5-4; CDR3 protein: ASSLVKGQALNTEAF
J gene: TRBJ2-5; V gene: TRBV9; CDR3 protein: ASSPEGTSGGYQETQY
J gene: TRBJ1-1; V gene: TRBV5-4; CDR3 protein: ASSQDMLNTEAF
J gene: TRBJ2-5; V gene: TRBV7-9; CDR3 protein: ASSSQRGETLQETQY
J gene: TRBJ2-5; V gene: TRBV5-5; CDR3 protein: ASSPGGWAQY
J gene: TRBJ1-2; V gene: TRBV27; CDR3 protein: ASSLSRGLVGYGYT
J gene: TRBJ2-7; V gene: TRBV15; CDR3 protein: ATSQELSEQY
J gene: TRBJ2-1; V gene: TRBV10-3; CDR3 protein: AITAGDHNEQF
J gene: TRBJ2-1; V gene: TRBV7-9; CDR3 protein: ASSFGGTNEQF